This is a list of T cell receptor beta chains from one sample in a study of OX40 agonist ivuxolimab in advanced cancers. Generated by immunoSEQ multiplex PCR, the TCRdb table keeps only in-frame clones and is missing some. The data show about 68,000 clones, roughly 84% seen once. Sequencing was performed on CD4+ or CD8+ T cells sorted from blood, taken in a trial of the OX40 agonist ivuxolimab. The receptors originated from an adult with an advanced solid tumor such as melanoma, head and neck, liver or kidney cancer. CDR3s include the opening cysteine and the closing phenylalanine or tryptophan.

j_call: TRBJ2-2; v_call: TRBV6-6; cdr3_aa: CASSYDTGELFF
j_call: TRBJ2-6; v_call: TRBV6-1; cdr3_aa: CASSGSGTTSGANVLTF
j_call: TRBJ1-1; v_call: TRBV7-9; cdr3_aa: CASSLVWSGWENTEAFF
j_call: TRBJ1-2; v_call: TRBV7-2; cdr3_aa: CASSFGVIDGYTF
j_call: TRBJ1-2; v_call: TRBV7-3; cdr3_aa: CASSPGTPWDYGYTF
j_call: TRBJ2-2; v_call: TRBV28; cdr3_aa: CASRQATGELFF
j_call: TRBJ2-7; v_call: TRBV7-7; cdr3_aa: CASKLSYTSYEQYF
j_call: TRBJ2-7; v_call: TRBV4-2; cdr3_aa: CASSQDRETRYEQYF
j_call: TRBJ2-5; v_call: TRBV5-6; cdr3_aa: CASSLDGGVGETQYF
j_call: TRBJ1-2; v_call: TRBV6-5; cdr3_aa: CATVRTGGDYGYTF
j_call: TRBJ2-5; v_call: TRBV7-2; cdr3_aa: CASSLSGREETQYF
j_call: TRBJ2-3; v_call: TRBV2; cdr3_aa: CASSASGRPSTDTQYF
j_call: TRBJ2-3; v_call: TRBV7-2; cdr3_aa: CASSSRLAGAADTQYF
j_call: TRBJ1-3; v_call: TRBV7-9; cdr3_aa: CASSLETGSGNTIYF
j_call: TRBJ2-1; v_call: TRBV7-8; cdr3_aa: CASSSPGGDEQFF
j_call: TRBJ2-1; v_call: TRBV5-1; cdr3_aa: CASSLTSGSNEQFF
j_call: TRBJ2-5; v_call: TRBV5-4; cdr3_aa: CASSEGQGDGTQYF
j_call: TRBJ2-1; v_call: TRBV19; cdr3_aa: CASSTSGRRVF
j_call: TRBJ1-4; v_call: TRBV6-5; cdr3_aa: CASSYNGGPNEKLFF
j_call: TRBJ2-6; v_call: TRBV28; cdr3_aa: CASSPPLYKSSGANVLTF
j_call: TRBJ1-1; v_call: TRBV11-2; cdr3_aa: CASSASSGSGAFF
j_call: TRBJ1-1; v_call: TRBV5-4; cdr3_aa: CASSLMMNTEAFF
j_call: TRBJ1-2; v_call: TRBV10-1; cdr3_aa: CASNKDLPGVSNYGYTF
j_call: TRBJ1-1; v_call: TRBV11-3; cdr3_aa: CASSPGAENTEAFF
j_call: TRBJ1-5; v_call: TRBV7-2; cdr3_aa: CASSLGRGDRAGNQPQHF
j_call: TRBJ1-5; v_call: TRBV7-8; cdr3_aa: CASSQRKGFLGDQPQHF
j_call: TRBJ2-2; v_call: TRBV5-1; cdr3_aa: CASSLGTGAGTGELFF
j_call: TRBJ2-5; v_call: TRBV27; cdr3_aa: CASSLSLGEGQETQYF
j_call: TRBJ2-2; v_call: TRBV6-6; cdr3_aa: CATSGTGDTGELFF
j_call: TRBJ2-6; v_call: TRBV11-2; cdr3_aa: CASSELRGSGTGANVLTF
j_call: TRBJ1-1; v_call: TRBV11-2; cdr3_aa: CASSLDRVNTEAFF
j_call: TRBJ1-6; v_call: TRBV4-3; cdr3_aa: CASSQTGGNSPLHF
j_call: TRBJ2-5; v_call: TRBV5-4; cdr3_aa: CASSLGSGAFQETQYF